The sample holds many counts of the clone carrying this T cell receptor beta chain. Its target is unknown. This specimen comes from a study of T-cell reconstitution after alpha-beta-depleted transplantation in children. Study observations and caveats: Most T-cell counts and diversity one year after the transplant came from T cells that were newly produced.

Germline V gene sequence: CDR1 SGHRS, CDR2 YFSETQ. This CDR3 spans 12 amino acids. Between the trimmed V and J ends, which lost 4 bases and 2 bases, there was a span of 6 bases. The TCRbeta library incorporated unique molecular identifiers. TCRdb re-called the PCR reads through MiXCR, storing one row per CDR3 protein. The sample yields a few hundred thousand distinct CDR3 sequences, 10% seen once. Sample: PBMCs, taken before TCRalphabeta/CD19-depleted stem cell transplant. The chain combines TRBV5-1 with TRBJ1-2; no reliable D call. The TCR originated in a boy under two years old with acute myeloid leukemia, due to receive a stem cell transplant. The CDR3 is CASSGDNYGYTF. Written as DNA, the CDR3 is TGCGCCAGCAGCGGAGACAACTATGGCTACACCTTC.